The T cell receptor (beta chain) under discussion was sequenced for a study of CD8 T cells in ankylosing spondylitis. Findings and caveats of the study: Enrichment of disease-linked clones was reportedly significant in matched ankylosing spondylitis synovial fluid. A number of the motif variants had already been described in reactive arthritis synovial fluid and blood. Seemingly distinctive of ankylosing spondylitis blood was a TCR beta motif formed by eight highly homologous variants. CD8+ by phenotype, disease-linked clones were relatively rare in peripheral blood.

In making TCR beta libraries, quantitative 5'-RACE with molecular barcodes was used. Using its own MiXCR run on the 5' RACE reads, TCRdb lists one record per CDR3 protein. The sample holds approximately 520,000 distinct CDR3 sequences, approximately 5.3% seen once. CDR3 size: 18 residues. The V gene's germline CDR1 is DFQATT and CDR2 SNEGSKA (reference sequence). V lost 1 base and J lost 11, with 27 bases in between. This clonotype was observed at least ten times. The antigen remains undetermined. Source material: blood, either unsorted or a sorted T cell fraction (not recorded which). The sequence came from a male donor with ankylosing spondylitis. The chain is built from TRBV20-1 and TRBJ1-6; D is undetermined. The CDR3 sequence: CSARVPASKAGKVAPLHF. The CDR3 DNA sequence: TGCAGTGCTAGAGTTCCAGCCTCTAAGGCGGGGAAGGTAGCACCCCTCCACTTT.